Reported below is one TCR beta chain. What it recognizes is unknown. These data are taken from a study of blood T cells in healthy people across ages. Whole-study findings and limits: Diversity of TCR beta correlated strongly with naive T cell percentage.

CDR3 length equals 13 residues. Germline CDR1 reads GTSNPN; CDR2 reads SVGIG (reference sequence). V lost 5 bases, J lost 0 bases, and 10 bases lay in between. A sample-barcoded 5' primer and a J-beta primer mix were used in a second PCR of about 7 to 12 cycles. TCRdb processed the 5' RACE reads anew with MiXCR; each CDR3 protein has one entry. The sample comprises more than 1 million distinct CDR3 sequences, 40% to 45% of which are singletons, and approximately 19% rests with the top ten. Material: blood. This chain uses TRBV30 with TRBJ2-5; no definite D call. The receptor was derived from a woman aged 55-75 years in good health. The CDR3 sequence: CAWSFNNQETQYF. The CDR3 DNA reads TGTGCCTGGTCGTTCAACAACCAAGAGACCCAGTACTTC.